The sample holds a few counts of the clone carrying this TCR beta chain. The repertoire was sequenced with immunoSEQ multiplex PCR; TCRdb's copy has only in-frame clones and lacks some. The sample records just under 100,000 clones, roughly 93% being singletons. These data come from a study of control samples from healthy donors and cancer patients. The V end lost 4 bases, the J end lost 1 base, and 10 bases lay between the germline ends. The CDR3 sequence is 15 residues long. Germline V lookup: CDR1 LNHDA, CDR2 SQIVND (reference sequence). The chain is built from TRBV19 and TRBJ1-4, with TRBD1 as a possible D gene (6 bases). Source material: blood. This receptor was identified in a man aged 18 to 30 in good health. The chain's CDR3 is CASSKQQGTNEKLFF. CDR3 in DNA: TGTGCCAGTAGTAAACAACAGGGAACTAATGAAAAACTGTTTTTT.